Listed below are T cell receptor beta chains from one sample, sequenced in a study of T cell repertoires in cytomegalovirus infection. Each CDR3 protein gets one entry after TCRdb re-called the reads with MiXCR. In the table there are 450,000 to 550,000 distinct CDR3 sequences, 40% to 50% of which are singletons. Their recognized antigens are unknown. The sample was cultured PBMCs, taken from culture after CMV antigen stimulation. Receptors were obtained from a human donor in good health (CMV status not recorded). Some clones in this sample may be carry-over from other donors' samples. The CDR3 runs from the conserved cysteine through the conserved F or W. Fields, in order: V gene, clone size, J gene, D gene, CDR3 protein, CDR3 DNA. D genes are given only for firm matches. Rows give clone size only sometimes, using once, few, many, or a class for an expanded clone.

V gene: TRBV12-5
clone size: few
J gene: TRBJ1-2
D gene: -
CDR3 protein: CASGTSGQIYGYTF
CDR3 DNA: TGTGCTAGTGGTACCTCAGGTCAAATCTATGGCTACACCTTC

V gene: TRBV7-9
clone size: -
J gene: TRBJ2-5
D gene: -
CDR3 protein: CASSTRDSRIGETQYF
CDR3 DNA: TGTGCCAGCAGCACAAGGGACTCACGGATCGGGGAGACCCAGTACTTC

V gene: TRBV23-1
clone size: -
J gene: TRBJ2-1
D gene: -
CDR3 protein: CASSQSDREADEQFF
CDR3 DNA: TGCGCCAGCAGTCAATCTGACAGGGAGGCCGATGAGCAGTTCTTC

V gene: TRBV7-2
clone size: few
J gene: TRBJ1-2
D gene: TRBD1
CDR3 protein: CASSSVGQGIYGYTF
CDR3 DNA: TGTGCCAGCAGCTCGGTGGGACAGGGAATATATGGCTACACCTTC

V gene: TRBV6-2/TRBV6-3
clone size: few
J gene: TRBJ2-1
D gene: -
CDR3 protein: CASERDSYNEQFF
CDR3 DNA: TGTGCCAGCGAGCGGGACAGCTACAATGAGCAGTTCTTC

V gene: TRBV7-8
clone size: -
J gene: TRBJ1-3
D gene: -
CDR3 protein: CASSLEGVSGNTIYF
CDR3 DNA: TGTGCCAGCAGCTTGGAGGGGGTCTCTGGAAACACCATATATTTT

V gene: TRBV11-2
clone size: -
J gene: TRBJ1-4
D gene: -
CDR3 protein: CASSLGEGLGEKLFF
CDR3 DNA: TGTGCCAGCAGCTTAGGAGAGGGGCTAGGGGAAAAACTGTTTTTT

V gene: TRBV5-6
clone size: few
J gene: TRBJ1-4
D gene: -
CDR3 protein: CASSLRAQVEKLFF
CDR3 DNA: TGTGCCAGCAGCTTGAGGGCGCAGGTTGAAAAACTGTTTTTT

V gene: TRBV19
clone size: -
J gene: TRBJ1-5
D gene: TRBD1
CDR3 protein: CASSMGTAFYSNQPQHF
CDR3 DNA: TGTGCCAGTAGTATGGGGACAGCCTTTTATAGCAATCAGCCCCAGCATTTT

V gene: TRBV12-3/TRBV12-4
clone size: -
J gene: TRBJ1-5
D gene: -
CDR3 protein: CASSRRDIRGPQHF
CDR3 DNA: TGTGCCAGCAGTCGTAGGGACATCCGGGGGCCCCAGCATTTT

V gene: TRBV18
clone size: -
J gene: TRBJ2-1
D gene: TRBD1
CDR3 protein: CASSPTTGSSYNEQFF
CDR3 DNA: TGTGCCAGCTCACCGACGACAGGGAGCTCCTACAATGAGCAGTTCTTC

V gene: TRBV20-1
clone size: -
J gene: TRBJ2-5
D gene: -
CDR3 protein: CSARDVAFQGGTQYF
CDR3 DNA: TGCAGTGCTAGAGATGTTGCCTTTCAAGGCGGGACCCAGTACTTC

V gene: TRBV12-3/TRBV12-4
clone size: -
J gene: TRBJ2-7
D gene: TRBD2
CDR3 protein: CASSLGRTSDYEQYF
CDR3 DNA: TGTGCCAGCAGTTTAGGGAGGACTAGCGACTACGAGCAGTACTTC

V gene: TRBV6-1
clone size: -
J gene: TRBJ2-5
D gene: -
CDR3 protein: CASSHPGAETQYF
CDR3 DNA: TGTGCCAGCAGTCACCCGGGGGCGGAGACCCAGTACTTC

V gene: TRBV7-2
clone size: -
J gene: TRBJ1-5
D gene: -
CDR3 protein: CASTPGGNQPQHF
CDR3 DNA: TGTGCCAGCACACCGGGCGGCAATCAGCCCCAGCATTTT

V gene: TRBV7-8
clone size: -
J gene: TRBJ1-2
D gene: -
CDR3 protein: CASSADTAQGYGYTF
CDR3 DNA: TGTGCCAGCAGCGCTGACACGGCGCAAGGCTATGGCTACACCTTC

V gene: TRBV7-2
clone size: few
J gene: TRBJ1-5
D gene: -
CDR3 protein: CASSLAWTESNQPQHF
CDR3 DNA: TGTGCCAGCAGCTTAGCCTGGACAGAAAGCAATCAGCCCCAGCATTTT

V gene: TRBV11-2
clone size: few
J gene: TRBJ2-1
D gene: TRBD2
CDR3 protein: CASSLDPLAGDNEQFF
CDR3 DNA: TGTGCCAGCAGCTTAGATCCGCTAGCGGGGGACAATGAGCAGTTCTTC

V gene: TRBV7-2
clone size: few
J gene: TRBJ1-1
D gene: TRBD1
CDR3 protein: CASSAQGVKNTEAFF
CDR3 DNA: TGTGCCAGCAGCGCTCAGGGGGTCAAAAACACTGAAGCTTTCTTT

V gene: TRBV11-2
clone size: few
J gene: TRBJ2-2
D gene: -
CDR3 protein: CASSRLAAGYTGELFF
CDR3 DNA: TGTGCCAGCAGCCGCCTGGCGGCGGGCTACACCGGGGAGCTGTTTTTT

V gene: TRBV2
clone size: once
J gene: TRBJ2-5
D gene: -
CDR3 protein: CASRFGVQETQYF
CDR3 DNA: TGTGCCAGCAGGTTTGGAGTACAAGAGACCCAGTACTTC

V gene: TRBV5-6
clone size: -
J gene: TRBJ1-5
D gene: -
CDR3 protein: CASSLAAESNQPQHF
CDR3 DNA: TGTGCCAGCAGCTTGGCCGCAGAGTCCAATCAGCCCCAGCATTTT

V gene: TRBV9
clone size: -
J gene: TRBJ1-3
D gene: -
CDR3 protein: CASSSADPGNTIYF
CDR3 DNA: TGTGCCAGCAGCTCGGCTGATCCTGGAAACACCATATATTTT

V gene: TRBV19
clone size: -
J gene: TRBJ2-7
D gene: TRBD2
CDR3 protein: CASSILAEGEQYF
CDR3 DNA: TGTGCCAGTAGTATCCTAGCGGAGGGGGAGCAGTACTTC

V gene: TRBV7-2
clone size: few
J gene: TRBJ1-2
D gene: TRBD1
CDR3 protein: CASSPRDSRQANYGYTF
CDR3 DNA: TGTGCCAGCAGCCCCCGGGACAGTAGACAAGCTAACTATGGCTACACCTTC

V gene: TRBV12-3/TRBV12-4
clone size: -
J gene: TRBJ2-7
D gene: -
CDR3 protein: CASSPTGNTYEQYF
CDR3 DNA: TGTGCCAGCAGCCCTACAGGAAATACCTACGAGCAGTACTTC

V gene: TRBV19
clone size: -
J gene: TRBJ1-5
D gene: -
CDR3 protein: CASSFISNQPQHF
CDR3 DNA: TGTGCCAGTAGTTTTATTAGCAATCAGCCCCAGCATTTT

V gene: TRBV4-1
clone size: few
J gene: TRBJ2-1
D gene: -
CDR3 protein: CASSQAGYVSYNEQFF
CDR3 DNA: TGCGCCAGCAGCCAAGCCGGGTATGTGTCCTACAATGAGCAGTTCTTC

V gene: TRBV6-8
clone size: -
J gene: TRBJ2-7
D gene: -
CDR3 protein: CASSSLARTITYEQYF
CDR3 DNA: TGTGCCAGCAGTTCCCTCGCGCGGACCATAACCTACGAGCAGTACTTC

V gene: TRBV5-1
clone size: -
J gene: TRBJ2-3
D gene: TRBD2
CDR3 protein: CASSLTSGGVTDTQYF
CDR3 DNA: TGCGCCAGCAGCTTGACTAGCGGGGGGGTCACAGATACGCAGTATTTT

V gene: TRBV7-8
clone size: -
J gene: TRBJ1-6
D gene: -
CDR3 protein: CASQGLNNSPLHF
CDR3 DNA: TGTGCCAGCCAGGGATTAAATAATTCACCCCTCCACTTT

V gene: TRBV2
clone size: -
J gene: TRBJ1-2
D gene: -
CDR3 protein: CASSERNFYGYTF
CDR3 DNA: TGTGCCAGCAGTGAAAGAAATTTCTATGGCTACACCTTC

V gene: TRBV7-2
clone size: few
J gene: TRBJ2-5
D gene: -
CDR3 protein: CASSLGVKRGQAETQYF
CDR3 DNA: TGTGCCAGCAGCTTAGGAGTCAAACGTGGGCAGGCAGAGACCCAGTACTTC

V gene: TRBV7-9
clone size: -
J gene: TRBJ2-3
D gene: -
CDR3 protein: CASSVGPDSYF
CDR3 DNA: TGTGCCAGCAGCGTAGGACCCGACTCCTATTTT

V gene: TRBV6-1
clone size: -
J gene: TRBJ1-1
D gene: -
CDR3 protein: CASRNGGLTGAFF
CDR3 DNA: TGTGCCAGCAGAAATGGAGGACTAACGGGAGCTTTCTTT

V gene: TRBV7-2
clone size: -
J gene: TRBJ1-1
D gene: -
CDR3 protein: CASSQRDTTEAFF
CDR3 DNA: TGTGCCAGCAGCCAACGGGACACCACTGAAGCTTTCTTT

V gene: TRBV12-3/TRBV12-4
clone size: -
J gene: TRBJ1-5
D gene: -
CDR3 protein: CASTLGGELQPQHF
CDR3 DNA: TGTGCCAGCACCTTAGGGGGGGAGTTGCAGCCCCAGCATTTT

V gene: TRBV7-9
clone size: few
J gene: TRBJ2-3
D gene: TRBD2
CDR3 protein: CALGGLAADTQYF
CDR3 DNA: TGTGCCTTAGGGGGACTAGCGGCCGATACGCAGTATTTT

V gene: TRBV10-3
clone size: -
J gene: TRBJ2-2
D gene: -
CDR3 protein: CAIGEATGELFF
CDR3 DNA: TGTGCCATCGGGGAAGCGACCGGGGAGCTGTTTTTT

V gene: TRBV10-3
clone size: -
J gene: TRBJ1-1
D gene: -
CDR3 protein: CAISGWTEDTEAFF
CDR3 DNA: TGTGCCATCAGTGGGTGGACAGAAGACACTGAAGCTTTCTTT

V gene: TRBV6-6
clone size: -
J gene: TRBJ2-5
D gene: -
CDR3 protein: CASAQELQETQYF
CDR3 DNA: TGTGCCAGCGCACAGGAGCTACAAGAGACCCAGTACTTC

V gene: TRBV12-3/TRBV12-4
clone size: -
J gene: TRBJ2-1
D gene: -
CDR3 protein: CASSVRGPEQFF
CDR3 DNA: TGTGCCAGCAGTGTCCGGGGCCCAGAGCAGTTCTTC

V gene: TRBV27
clone size: once
J gene: TRBJ1-6
D gene: -
CDR3 protein: CASRWARDFNSPLHF
CDR3 DNA: TGTGCCAGCAGATGGGCTAGGGACTTCAATTCACCCCTCCACTTT

V gene: TRBV6-6
clone size: -
J gene: TRBJ2-1
D gene: TRBD2
CDR3 protein: CASSYGEREYNEQFF
CDR3 DNA: TGTGCCAGCAGTTACGGTGAGCGGGAGTACAATGAGCAGTTCTTC

V gene: TRBV3-1
clone size: -
J gene: TRBJ2-5
D gene: -
CDR3 protein: CASSQGASLVMYQETQYF
CDR3 DNA: TGTGCCAGCAGCCAAGGAGCATCGCTAGTGATGTACCAAGAGACCCAGTACTTC

V gene: TRBV12-3/TRBV12-4
clone size: -
J gene: TRBJ1-3
D gene: -
CDR3 protein: CASIWQGSGNTIYF
CDR3 DNA: TGTGCCAGCATCTGGCAGGGCTCTGGAAACACCATATATTTT

V gene: TRBV12-3/TRBV12-4
clone size: once
J gene: TRBJ1-2
D gene: -
CDR3 protein: CASSFVTRGDGYTF
CDR3 DNA: TGTGCCAGCAGTTTCGTGACGCGAGGGGATGGCTACACCTTC

V gene: TRBV6-5
clone size: few
J gene: TRBJ1-1
D gene: -
CDR3 protein: CASSYIGGHDTEAFF
CDR3 DNA: TGTGCCAGCAGTTACATCGGGGGGCACGACACTGAAGCTTTCTTT

V gene: TRBV6-2/TRBV6-3
clone size: -
J gene: TRBJ1-2
D gene: -
CDR3 protein: CASSYSSDPYGYTF
CDR3 DNA: TGTGCCAGCAGTTACTCTTCGGATCCGTATGGCTACACCTTC

V gene: TRBV2
clone size: -
J gene: TRBJ2-6
D gene: TRBD2
CDR3 protein: CASSAIAGRSGANVLTF
CDR3 DNA: TGTGCCAGCAGTGCGATAGCGGGACGCTCTGGGGCCAACGTCCTGACTTTC

V gene: TRBV12-3/TRBV12-4
clone size: -
J gene: TRBJ2-5
D gene: -
CDR3 protein: CASSPTGPTETQYF
CDR3 DNA: TGTGCCAGCTCCCCAACGGGTCCGACGGAGACCCAGTACTTC